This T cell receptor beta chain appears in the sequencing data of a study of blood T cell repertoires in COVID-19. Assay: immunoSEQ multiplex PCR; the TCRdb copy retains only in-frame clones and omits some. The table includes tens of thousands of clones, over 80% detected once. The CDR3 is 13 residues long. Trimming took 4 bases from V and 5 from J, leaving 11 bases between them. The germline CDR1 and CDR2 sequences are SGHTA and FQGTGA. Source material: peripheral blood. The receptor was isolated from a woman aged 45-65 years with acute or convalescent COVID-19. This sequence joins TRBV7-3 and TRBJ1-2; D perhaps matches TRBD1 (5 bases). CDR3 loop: CASSSNGGYGYTF. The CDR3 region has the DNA TGTGCCAGCAGCTCCAACGGGGGGTATGGCTACACCTTC.